A selection of T cell receptor beta chains follows, all from one sample in a study of PD-1 blockade in mismatch repair-deficient tumors. Profiled with immunoSEQ multiplex PCR; TCRdb holds only in-frame clones, not every one. This sample yields about 120,000 clones, of which around 87% are seen a single time; approximately 13% belongs to the top ten. The sequencing used peripheral blood, collected 44 weeks after starting pembrolizumab. The receptor source for this set is an adult with mismatch repair-deficient cancer. CDR3s include the opening cysteine and the closing phenylalanine or tryptophan. A D gene is named only where the DNA matches it firmly. Clone size is not always given. Where it is, it says once, few, many or a class for expanded clones.

v_gene,j_gene,d_gene,abundance,CDR3aa,CDR3nt
TRBV2,TRBJ1-2,TRBD1,NA,CASSDGYLGGGNYGYTF,TGTGCCAGCAGTGACGGGTATTTAGGGGGCGGTAACTATGGCTACACCTTC
TRBV27,TRBJ2-7,TRBD2,NA,CASSFRGSGTYEQYF,TGTGCCAGCAGTTTTCGCGGGAGTGGGACCTACGAGCAGTACTTC
TRBV28,TRBJ1-5,NA,NA,CASSLSQTGNQPQHF,TGTGCCAGCAGTTTAAGTCAGACCGGCAATCAGCCCCAGCATTTT
TRBV4-1,TRBJ1-1,NA,NA,CASSQVEVTAPEAFF,TGCGCCAGCAGCCAAGTCGAAGTGACGGCGCCTGAAGCTTTCTTT
TRBV2,TRBJ1-2,NA,NA,CASMGTADFNYGYTF,TGTGCCAGCATGGGGACGGCTGATTTTAACTATGGCTACACCTTC
TRBV10-2,TRBJ2-1,TRBD2,NA,CASSESAGRGNEQFF,TGCGCCAGCAGTGAGTCGGCGGGGAGGGGAAATGAGCAGTTCTTC
TRBV5-4,TRBJ2-7,NA,NA,CASRGETGPGEQYF,TGTGCCAGCAGAGGGGAAACAGGGCCGGGAGAGCAGTACTTC
TRBV30,TRBJ1-2,TRBD1,NA,CAWSVIQGAGGYTF,TGTGCCTGGAGTGTGATACAGGGGGCCGGGGGCTACACCTTC
TRBV15,TRBJ2-3,TRBD2,once,CATSRDSGIRTSGNADTQYF,TGTGCCACCAGCAGAGATTCCGGGATTCGGACTAGCGGGAACGCAGATACGCAGTATTTT
TRBV6-1,TRBJ2-7,NA,NA,CASSEALNSGSYEQYF,TGTGCCAGCAGTGAAGCTCTCAATTCGGGCTCCTACGAGCAGTACTTC
TRBV7-9,TRBJ2-3,NA,NA,CASSPRPFEDTQYF,TGTGCCAGCAGCCCCCGCCCTTTTGAAGATACGCAGTATTTT
TRBV29-1,TRBJ2-7,NA,NA,CSVEDRGYEQYF,TGCAGCGTTGAAGATCGAGGCTACGAGCAGTACTTC
TRBV11-2,TRBJ1-3,NA,NA,CASSLTGPSGNTIYF,TGTGCCAGCAGCTTGACAGGACCATCTGGAAACACCATATATTTT
TRBV10-3,TRBJ2-1,TRBD2,NA,CAISVNSGLVDNEQFF,TGTGCCATCAGCGTGAACTCCGGACTAGTTGACAATGAGCAGTTCTTC
TRBV11-2,TRBJ2-7,TRBD2,NA,CASSLGLGAYEQYF,TGTGCCAGCAGCTTGGGACTAGGAGCCTACGAGCAGTACTTC
TRBV9,TRBJ1-4,NA,NA,CASSVEGRGEKLFF,TGTGCCAGCAGCGTAGAAGGGCGGGGTGAAAAACTGTTTTTT
TRBV6-5,TRBJ1-4,NA,NA,CASSFPGNEKLFF,TGTGCCAGCAGTTTTCCGGGGAATGAAAAACTGTTTTTT
TRBV30,TRBJ2-1,TRBD2,NA,CACANSGRANEQFF,TGTGCCTGTGCTAATAGCGGGAGGGCCAATGAGCAGTTCTTC
TRBV6-5,TRBJ2-3,TRBD1,few,CASRETPGQTDTQYF,TGTGCCAGCAGGGAGACGCCGGGACAGACAGATACGCAGTATTTT
TRBV18,TRBJ2-1,TRBD2,once,CASSPTLADYNEQFF,TGTGCCAGCTCACCGACACTAGCGGACTACAATGAGCAGTTCTTC
TRBV11-3,TRBJ2-7,NA,NA,CASSLGQMGRQYF,TGTGCCAGCAGCTTAGGACAGATGGGAAGGCAGTACTTC
TRBV2,TRBJ1-5,NA,NA,CASSANGGANQPQHF,TGTGCCAGCAGCGCAAATGGGGGGGCGAATCAGCCCCAGCATTTT
TRBV29-1,TRBJ2-1,TRBD2,NA,CSVEGGGPGTSGSLGWGNEQFF,TGCAGCGTTGAAGGTGGGGGACCTGGGACTAGCGGGAGTTTAGGTTGGGGGAATGAGCAGTTCTTC
TRBV5-4,TRBJ2-7,NA,NA,CASSPTGSSYEQYF,TGTGCCAGCAGCCCGACAGGAAGCTCCTACGAGCAGTACTTC
TRBV7-2,TRBJ2-1,NA,NA,CASSPTGYDNEQFF,TGTGCCAGCAGCCCTACAGGGTATGACAATGAGCAGTTCTTC
TRBV4-1,TRBJ1-2,NA,NA,CASSPLSPPGYTF,TGCGCCAGCAGCCCCCTCTCCCCGCCTGGCTACACCTTC
TRBV10-1,TRBJ2-3,NA,NA,CASSDTDTQYF,TGCGCCAGCAGTGACACAGATACGCAGTATTTT
TRBV7-9,TRBJ2-7,NA,NA,CASSSGGITYEQYF,TGTGCCAGCAGCTCTGGCGGGATAACCTACGAGCAGTACTTC
TRBV19,TRBJ2-7,NA,NA,CASSRRGSYEQYF,TGTGCCAGTAGTCGCAGGGGCTCCTACGAGCAGTACTTC
TRBV28,TRBJ2-1,TRBD2,NA,CASSLFGEREVHNEQFF,TGTGCCAGCAGTTTATTCGGGGAGCGGGAGGTACACAATGAGCAGTTCTTC
TRBV27,TRBJ2-5,NA,NA,CASRDSRAEKETQYF,TGTGCCAGCAGAGACAGCCGCGCAGAGAAAGAGACCCAGTACTTC
TRBV7-9,TRBJ2-5,TRBD1,once,CASSLGTGGVQYF,TGTGCCAGCAGCTTAGGGACAGGGGGTGTCCAGTACTTC
TRBV6-6,TRBJ2-1,NA,once,CASSYLGSLANEQFF,TGTGCCAGCAGTTACTTGGGGTCGCTGGCAAATGAGCAGTTCTTC
TRBV4-1,TRBJ2-2,TRBD1,NA,CASSQWGGDRGRTGELFF,TGCGCCAGCAGCCAATGGGGCGGTGACAGGGGGAGGACCGGGGAGCTGTTTTTT
TRBV28,TRBJ2-5,TRBD2,NA,CASSLTSGSAKTQYF,TGTGCCAGCAGTTTAACTAGCGGGAGTGCTAAGACCCAGTACTTC
TRBV7-9,TRBJ2-7,NA,NA,CASSSPRGYHEQYF,TGTGCCAGCAGCTCACCAAGGGGGTATCACGAGCAGTACTTC
TRBV4-1,TRBJ1-5,NA,few,CASSQRLGGLQPQHF,TGCGCCAGCAGCCAGAGGTTGGGGGGACTTCAGCCCCAGCATTTT
TRBV4-1,TRBJ1-5,NA,NA,CASSQEDGISNQPQHF,TGCGCCAGCAGCCAGGAGGACGGGATTAGCAATCAGCCCCAGCATTTT